This T cell receptor (beta chain) was observed in a study of T cell repertoires in cytomegalovirus infection. As for the study in general: From public TCR beta signatures came an indication of both CMV infection and matching HLA type.

TCRdb recomputed calls from the reads with MiXCR, one row per CDR3 protein. The table has hundreds of thousands of distinct CDR3 sequences, 30% to 40% seen once. A word on this clonotype: As yet, its antigen is unknown.

Trimming pared 5 bases from V and 4 bases from J, leaving 17 bases between. The germline CDR1 and CDR2 sequences are SGHNT and YENEEA. This CDR3 is built from 15 residues. The study's findings and limits: HLA-C-restricted CMV-specific TCR beta clonotypes prevailed in the ex vivo response. CMV carriers with the relevant HLA were identified by cumulative public TCR beta family frequency.

The chain carries TRBV11-3 and TRBJ1-2, with D perhaps matching TRBD1 (6 bases). This receptor was obtained from a human donor in good health (CMV status not recorded). Some clones in this sample may be carry-over from other donors' samples. The input for sequencing was cultured PBMCs, taken from culture after CMV antigen stimulation. DNA for the CDR3: TGTGCCAGCAGCCCAGATCCAGGGGTCGCCTATGGCTACACCTTC. Its translation: CASSPDPGVAYGYTF.